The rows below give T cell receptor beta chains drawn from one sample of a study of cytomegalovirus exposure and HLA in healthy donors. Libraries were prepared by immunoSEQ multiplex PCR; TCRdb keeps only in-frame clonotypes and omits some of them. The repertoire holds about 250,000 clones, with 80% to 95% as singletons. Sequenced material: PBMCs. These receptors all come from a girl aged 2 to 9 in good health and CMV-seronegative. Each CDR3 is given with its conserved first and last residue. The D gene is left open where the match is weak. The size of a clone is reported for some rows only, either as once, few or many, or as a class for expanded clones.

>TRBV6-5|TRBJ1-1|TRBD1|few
CASSYSGTGNTEAFF
TGTGCCAGCAGTTACTCGGGGACAGGGAACACTGAAGCTTTCTTT
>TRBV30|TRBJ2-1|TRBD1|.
CAWSLQTGLYNEQFF
TGTGCCTGGAGTTTGCAGACAGGGCTCTACAATGAGCAGTTCTTC
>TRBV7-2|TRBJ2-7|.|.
CASSLGPGSSYEQYF
TGTGCCAGCAGCCTTGGGCCCGGGAGCTCCTACGAGCAGTACTTC
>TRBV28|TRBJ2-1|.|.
CASSPSVTPYNEQFF
TGTGCCAGCTCTCCTAGCGTCACTCCCTACAATGAGCAGTTCTTC
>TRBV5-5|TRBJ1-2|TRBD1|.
CASSWTGKLGYTF
TGTGCCAGCAGCTGGACAGGGAAGTTAGGCTACACCTTC
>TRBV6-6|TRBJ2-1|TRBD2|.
CASTQRGNEQFF
TGTGCCAGTACGCAGCGGGGCAATGAGCAGTTCTTC
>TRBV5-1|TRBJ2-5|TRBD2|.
CASSWTLGGEQETQYF
TGCGCCAGCAGCTGGACTTTGGGGGGGGAACAAGAGACCCAGTACTTC
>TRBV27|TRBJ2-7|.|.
CASSLVQDYPYEQYF
TGTGCCAGCAGTTTAGTACAGGACTATCCCTACGAGCAGTACTTC
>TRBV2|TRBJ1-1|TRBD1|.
CASRFGQGVTEAFF
TGTGCCAGCAGGTTTGGACAGGGGGTGACTGAAGCTTTCTTT
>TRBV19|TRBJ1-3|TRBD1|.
CASSTGQAPIDTIYF
TGTGCCAGTAGTACCGGACAGGCCCCCATCGACACCATATATTTT
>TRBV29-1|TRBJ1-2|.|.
CSVGTEYLDGYTF
TGCAGCGTTGGGACTGAATATCTGGATGGCTACACCTTC
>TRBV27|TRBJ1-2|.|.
CASTANGGGYGYTF
TGTGCCAGCACCGCTAACGGGGGAGGCTATGGCTACACCTTC
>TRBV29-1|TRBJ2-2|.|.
CSTLTANTGELFF
TGCAGCACCTTGACAGCGAACACCGGGGAGCTGTTTTTT
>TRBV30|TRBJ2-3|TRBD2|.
CAWSGTSVGADTQYF
TGTGCCTGGAGTGGGACTAGCGTCGGGGCAGATACGCAGTATTTT
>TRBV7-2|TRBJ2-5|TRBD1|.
CASSLKRPGQAQETQYF
TGTGCCAGCAGCTTAAAAAGACCGGGACAGGCGCAAGAGACCCAGTACTTC
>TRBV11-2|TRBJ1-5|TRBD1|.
CASSLGDRGDQPQHF
TGTGCCAGCAGCTTAGGGGACAGGGGAGATCAGCCCCAGCATTTT
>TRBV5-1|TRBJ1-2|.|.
CASRTSGGAYGYTF
TGCGCCAGCAGGACGTCGGGGGGCGCATATGGCTACACCTTC
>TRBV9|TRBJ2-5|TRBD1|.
CASSVGTGGQETQYF
TGTGCCAGCAGCGTCGGGACAGGGGGTCAAGAGACCCAGTACTTC
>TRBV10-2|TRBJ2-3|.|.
CASSDEADTQYF
TGCGCCAGCAGTGATGAGGCAGATACGCAGTATTTT
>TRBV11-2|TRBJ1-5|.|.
CASSPGSNQPQHF
TGTGCCAGCAGCCCCGGGAGCAATCAGCCCCAGCATTTT
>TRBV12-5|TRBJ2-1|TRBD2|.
CASGPLSGGYNEQFF
TGTGCTAGTGGTCCTCTGAGCGGGGGTTACAATGAGCAGTTCTTC
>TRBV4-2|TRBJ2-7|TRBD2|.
CASSQETTSGRAYEQYF
TGTGCCAGCAGCCAGGAAACAACTAGCGGGAGAGCCTACGAGCAGTACTTC
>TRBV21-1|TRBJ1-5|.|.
CASSNGRGLDQPQHF
TGTGCCAGCAGCAATGGCAGGGGGCTTGATCAGCCCCAGCATTTT
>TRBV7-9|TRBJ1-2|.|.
CSSMRGKEDGYTF
TGTTCCAGCATGAGGGGGAAAGAGGATGGCTACACCTTC
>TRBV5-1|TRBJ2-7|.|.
CASSLGQGGFDEQYF
TGCGCCAGCAGCTTGGGACAGGGAGGCTTTGACGAGCAGTACTTC
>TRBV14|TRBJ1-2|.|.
CASSQGGDYGYTF
TGTGCCAGCAGCCAAGGCGGGGACTATGGCTACACCTTC
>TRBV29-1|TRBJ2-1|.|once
CSVFGDTYNEQFF
TGCAGCGTCTTCGGGGATACCTACAATGAGCAGTTCTTC
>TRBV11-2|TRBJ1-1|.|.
CASSVGGVNTEAFF
TGTGCCAGCAGCGTCGGAGGAGTTAACACTGAAGCTTTCTTT
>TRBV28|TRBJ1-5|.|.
CASSLPGYNQPQHF
TGTGCCAGCAGTTTACCGGGGTACAATCAGCCCCAGCATTTT
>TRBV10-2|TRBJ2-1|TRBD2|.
CASSDPLAGGLDNEQFF
TGCGCCAGCAGTGACCCTTTAGCGGGGGGGCTAGACAATGAGCAGTTCTTC
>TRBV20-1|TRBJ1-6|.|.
CSAESPLHF
TGCAGTGCCGAGTCACCCCTCCACTTT
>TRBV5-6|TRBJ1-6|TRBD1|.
CASSQDRGSYNSPLHF
TGTGCCAGCAGCCAGGACAGGGGCTCCTATAATTCACCCCTCCACTTT
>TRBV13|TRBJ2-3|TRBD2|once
CASSGSGGAGADTQYF
TGTGCCAGCAGCGGTAGCGGGGGGGCCGGGGCAGATACGCAGTATTTT
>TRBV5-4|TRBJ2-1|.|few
CASSFEGSSYNEQFF
TGTGCCAGCAGCTTTGAGGGTAGCTCCTACAATGAGCAGTTCTTC
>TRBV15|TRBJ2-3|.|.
CATSRDRSSRLTDTQYF
TGTGCCACCAGCAGAGATAGAAGTTCACGATTGACAGATACGCAGTATTTT